The 31 T cell receptor beta chains below were found in one sample sequenced in a study of graft-versus-host responses after intestinal transplantation. Only in-frame clones appear in the TCRdb table, and some are missing; sequencing was by immunoSEQ multiplex PCR. The sample shows about 86,000 clones, around 89% of them seen only once. For these receptors, no antigen is known. This specimen consisted of unstimulated CD4+ T cells sorted from spleen or lymph node cells, obtained before transplant. The receptor set was obtained from a human donor who was the organ donor for an intestinal transplant.

This clone occurred once. The chain has TRBV6-5 and TRBJ1-2; tentative D call: TRBD1 (6 bases). The V and J ends lost 5 bases and 4 bases respectively, with 14 bases between them. In germline, CDR1 is MNHEY, CDR2 SVGAGI. CDR3 length: 14 amino acids. The CDR3 reads CASSPGGHGYGYTF. CDR3 DNA: TGTGCCAGCAGTCCCGGGGGGCACGGCTATGGCTACACCTTC.

This clone appeared a few times. V is TRBV2 and J is TRBJ2-5; perhaps TRBD1 as D (5 bases). This CDR3 region has 16 residues. The germline V gene encodes CDR1 SNHLY and CDR2 FYNNEI. The V and J ends lost 6 bases and 4 bases respectively, with 21 bases between them. The CDR3 nucleotides are TGTGCCAGCAGGGGGCGTTCAGGCCGGCCGGGAGAGACCCAGTACTTC. Protein sequence: CASRGRSGRPGETQYF.

The V gene is TRBV5-1, the J gene TRBJ1-5; D might be TRBD1 (6 bases). From germline, CDR1 is SGHRS and CDR2 YFSETQ. This CDR3 has 14 amino acids. Trimming pared 4 bases from V and 3 bases from J, leaving 11 bases between. CDR3 sequence: CASSEDSTNQPQHF. The CDR3 DNA follows: TGCGCCAGCAGCGAGGACAGCACCAATCAGCCCCAGCATTTT. Full variable domain (remainder filled in from reference TRBV5-1 and TRBJ1-5): KAGVTQTPRYLIKTRGQQVTLSCSPISGHRSVSWYQQTPGQGLQFLFEYFSETQRNKGNFPGRFSGRQFSNSRSEMNVSTLELGDSALYLCASSEDSTNQPQHFGDGTRLSIL.

Comment on this clone: Relative to the germline gene, one junction end is altered; a read error may explain this. The gene calls are TRBV7-7 and TRBJ2-5, with a possible D match to TRBD2 (6 bases). Germline lookup yields CDR1 SSHAT and CDR2 FNYEAQ (reference sequence). The CDR3 runs 15 residues. The CDR3 coding sequence is TGTGCTAGCAGCTTAGAAGGGACTCCGGAAGAGACCCAGTACTTC. Amino acid sequence: CASSLEGTPEETQYF.

V usage is TRBV5-4 and J usage is TRBJ2-7; the match to TRBD1 covers 11 bases. CDR3 size: 14 residues. V lost 9 bases to trimming and J lost 1 base; unmatched junction nucleotides: 6. Germline CDR1 SGHNT, CDR2 YYREEE (reference sequence). The CDR3 region has the DNA TGTGCCACGGACCGGGACAGGGGGTCCTACGAGCAGTACTTC. Translation: CATDRDRGSYEQYF.

The chain joins TRBV18 to TRBJ1-1, with D uncertain. Germline loops: CDR1 KGHSH, CDR2 LQKENI. This CDR3 comprises 13 residues. V was cut by 3 bases and J by 0 bases, with 5 bases left in between. CDR3 protein: CASSPHLNTEAFF. The CDR3, as DNA: TGTGCCAGCTCACCCCATCTGAACACTGAAGCTTTCTTT.

The V call is TRBV5-6, the J call TRBJ2-7; 7 bases map to TRBD2. The CDR3 has 15 amino acids. With 1 base clipped from V and 0 bases from J, the junction kept 4 bases outside the gene matches. Germline CDR1 reads SGHDT; CDR2 reads YYEEEE. For the CDR3, the DNA is TGTGCCAGCAGCTTGAACCCGGGGGGCTCCTACGAGCAGTACTTC. Its translation: CASSLNPGGSYEQYF.

This chain links TRBV5-1 with TRBJ2-2; 9 bases match TRBD2. The ends lost 4 bases at V and 0 bases at J; junction bases unmatched: 4. The CDR3 covers 16 residues. CDR1 and CDR2 (germline): SGHRS, YFSETQ. The CDR3 coding sequence is TGCGCCAGCAGCGCCCCTAGCGGGGCGAACACCGGGGAGCTGTTTTTT. Encoded protein: CASSAPSGANTGELFF.

This sequence joins TRBV7-9 and TRBJ2-7; TRBD2 matches at 8 bases. Germline-derived CDR1 and CDR2 are SEHNR and FQNEAQ (reference sequence). This CDR3 region has 16 residues. The junction had 11 bases not matched to a gene; V was cut back by 4 bases and J by 3 bases. CDR3 nucleotides: TGTGCCAGCAGCTGGGGAGCAGCGGGGGCCATCTACGAGCAGTACTTC. Translating it yields CASSWGAAGAIYEQYF.

The chain couples TRBV7-3 to TRBJ2-2, with TRBD2 matching over 7 bases. The V segment lost 4 bases and the J segment 6 bases; nucleotides outside the gene matches: 2. Germline CDR1 is SGHTA and CDR2 is FQGTGA. The CDR3 has 13 amino acids. CDR3 nucleotides: TGTGCCAGCAGCTACGGACTAGCCGGGGAGCTGTTTTTT. It yields the protein CASSYGLAGELFF.

This rearrangement joins TRBV11-1 to TRBJ2-5; no firm D call. The CDR3 contains 11 residues. CDR1 is SGHAT, CDR2 FQDESV, per germline (reference sequence). Trimming cost V 5 bases and J 10 bases, with 11 bases left between them. CDR3 DNA: TGTGCCAGCAGCCATTCAAGCGACCAGTACTTC. Translated, it gives CASSHSSDQYF. Drawing the rest from reference TRBV11-1 and TRBJ2-5, the complete variable domain is EAEVAQSPRYKITEKSQAVAFWCDPISGHATLYWYRQILGQGPELLVQFQDESVVDDSQLPKDRFSAERLKGVDSTLKIQPAELGDSAMYLCASSHSSDQYFGPGTRLLVL.

The chain uses TRBV6-6 and TRBJ2-7, with 7 bases aligning to TRBD2. The germline gives CDR1 MNHNY, CDR2 SVGAGI (reference sequence). CDR3 length: 15 amino acids. V shed 6 bases, J shed 6 bases, and the junction held 14 bases outside the gene matches. The CDR3 region has the DNA TGTGCCAGCAGCGGGGGAGGACTAGGAACGGGCGAGCAGTACTTC. It encodes CASSGGGLGTGEQYF.

Here the CDR3 DNA reads TGTGCCAGCAGCCAATTAGGGGCCCGCGGGGAGCTGTTTTTT. It specifies CASSQLGARGELFF. V is TRBV4-2 and J is TRBJ2-2; D might be TRBD1 (5 bases). Trimming took 2 bases from V and 7 from J, leaving 11 bases between them. This CDR3 is 14 amino acids long. Per the germline V gene, CDR1 is LGHNA and CDR2 is YNFKEQ.

The chain couples TRBV5-4 to TRBJ2-3; 8 nucleotides line up with TRBD2. In germline, CDR1 is SGHNT, CDR2 YYREEE (reference sequence). V lost 2 bases, J lost 1 base, and 3 bases stayed unmatched. CDR3 length: 15 amino acids. Here the CDR3 reads CASSFLSGGTDTQYF. The CDR3 bases are TGTGCCAGCAGCTTCCTTAGCGGGGGCACAGATACGCAGTATTTT.

This chain connects TRBV7-9 to TRBJ1-5; D possibly corresponds to TRBD1 (5 bases). Trimming cost V 3 bases and J 4 bases, with 19 bases left between them. Germline CDR1 SEHNR, CDR2 FQNEAQ (reference sequence). The CDR3 is 17 amino acids. The CDR3 nucleotides are TGTGCCAGCAGCTTCCAACTTACCGACAGCTCTAATCAGCCCCAGCATTTT. The encoded protein is CASSFQLTDSSNQPQHF.

The V call is TRBV28, the J call TRBJ1-1; D remains unclear. Trimming removed 8 bases from V and 7 bases from J, with 14 bases in between. Germline assignment: CDR1 MDHEN and CDR2 SYDVKM. The CDR3 runs to 12 residues. The CDR3 nucleotides read TGTGCCAGCGTACTAAGTCCCCATGAAGCTTTCTTT. This gives the protein CASVLSPHEAFF.

The chain carries TRBV29-1 and TRBJ2-3; D might be TRBD1 (5 bases). CDR1 SQVTM and CDR2 ANQGSEA come from the germline V gene. The V gene lost 3 bases and the J gene lost 4 bases, with 5 bases spanning the gap. This CDR3 is built from 11 residues. CDR3 in DNA: TGCAGCGTTGACAGGGCAGATACGCAGTATTTT. This translates into CSVDRADTQYF.

The chain uses TRBV7-3 and TRBJ2-3; D may be TRBD2 (7 bases). V lost 5 bases and J 2 bases, leaving 17 bases between the germline ends. The CDR3 covers 16 residues. Germline lookup yields CDR1 SGHTA and CDR2 FQGTGA. The CDR3 reads CASSLGGALFTDTQYF. The DNA of the CDR3 is TGTGCCAGCAGCCTAGGGGGGGCACTCTTCACAGATACGCAGTATTTT.

To note about this clone: At one of its ends the junction is not consistent with the germline gene, which may arise from a read error. This rearrangement joins TRBV2 to TRBJ2-3; D remains ambiguous. From germline, CDR1 is SNHLY and CDR2 FYNNEI. This CDR3 is 10 amino acids long. CDR3 sequence reads: CAGSRFSLSF. CDR3 bases: TGTGCCGGAAGCAGGTTTTCCCTTTCTTTT.

This clone was found a few times. The chain carries TRBV29-1 and TRBJ2-7; no reliable D call. The V gene lost 4 bases and the J gene lost 6 bases, with 13 bases spanning the gap. This CDR3 is built from 12 residues. Germline V CDR1 and CDR2: SQVTM, ANQGSEA. This CDR3 reads CSVGAGTIEQYF. CDR3 bases: TGCAGCGTTGGGGCCGGAACAATCGAGCAGTACTTC.

The rearrangement uses TRBV9 and TRBJ1-5; maybe TRBD1 (6 bases). Germline CDR1 is SGDLS and CDR2 is YYNGEE. V was clipped by 0 bases and J by 4 bases, with 11 bases between them. This CDR3 is 15 amino acids long. CDR3 in DNA: TGTGCCAGCAGCGTAGAAGGGGGTTTAAATCAGCCCCAGCATTTT. This translates into CASSVEGGLNQPQHF.

The chain combines TRBV11-3 with TRBJ2-2; D call uncertain. There are 14 residues in the CDR3. Germline CDR1 and CDR2: SGHNT and YENEEA. Trimming took 1 base from V and 4 from J, leaving 7 bases between them. The CDR3 coding sequence is TGTGCCAGCAGCTTAGGACATTCCACCGGGGAGCTGTTTTTT. Encoded protein: CASSLGHSTGELFF.

The chain couples TRBV9 to TRBJ2-3; TRBD1 aligns across 9 bases. This CDR3 is built from 13 residues. CDR1 is SGDLS, CDR2 YYNGEE, per germline. The V segment lost 5 bases and the J segment 4 bases; nucleotides outside the gene matches: 2. CDR3 sequence reads: CASSGTGPDTQYF. Written as DNA, the CDR3 is TGTGCCAGCAGTGGGACAGGGCCAGATACGCAGTATTTT. Together with reference TRBV9 and TRBJ2-3, the CDR3 gives the full variable domain: DSGVTQTPKHLITATGQRVTLRCSPRSGDLSVYWYQQSLDQGLQFLIQYYNGEERAKGNILERFSAQQFPDLHSELNLSSLELGDSALYFCASSGTGPDTQYFGPGTRLTVL.

This clone was observed a single time. The V gene is TRBV19, the J gene TRBJ1-5, with 7 nucleotides matching TRBD1. The CDR3 totals 14 residues. Germline V lookup: CDR1 LNHDA, CDR2 SQIVND (reference sequence). With 5 bases clipped from V and 4 bases from J, the junction kept 5 bases outside the gene matches. CDR3 coding DNA: TGTGCCAGTAGTTATGACAGGGTGAATCAGCCCCAGCATTTT. Residues: CASSYDRVNQPQHF.

The J gene is TRBJ1-1, the V gene TRBV29-1, with TRBD1 matching over 7 bases. Germline V CDR1 and CDR2: SQVTM, ANQGSEA. V trimming: 7 bases; J trimming: 1 base; junction bases outside the gene matches: 9. The CDR3 loop spans 14 amino acids. The CDR3 nucleotides are TGCAGCGCCGGGACAGTCCTGGGGAACACTGAAGCTTTCTTT. Protein sequence: CSAGTVLGNTEAFF.

The V and J genes are TRBV7-8 and TRBJ2-7, with unresolved D. V lost 4 bases and J lost 0, with 13 bases in between. Germline CDR1 is SGHVS and CDR2 is FQNEAQ. The CDR3 totals 15 residues. The CDR3 sequence is CASSSSRVPSYEQYF. CDR3 DNA: TGTGCCAGCAGCTCTTCTCGGGTCCCCTCCTACGAGCAGTACTTC.

The gene calls are TRBV5-1 and TRBJ2-7; 12 bases agree with TRBD2. V shed 2 bases and J 3 bases; nucleotides not matched to a gene: 6. CDR3 length: 16 amino acids. CDR1 is SGHRS, CDR2 YFSETQ, per germline. The CDR3: CASSLNKTSGSYEQYF. The CDR3 DNA sequence: TGCGCCAGCAGCTTAAACAAGACTAGCGGGAGCTACGAGCAGTACTTC.

The chain joins TRBV5-1 to TRBJ2-5, with D possibly TRBD2 on 5 matching bases. V lost 2 bases and J 3 bases, leaving 11 bases between the germline ends. The germline gives CDR1 SGHRS, CDR2 YFSETQ. The CDR3 spans 14 residues. The CDR3 sequence is CASSFGEREETQYF. In nucleotides, the CDR3 is TGCGCCAGCAGCTTCGGGGAAAGAGAAGAGACCCAGTACTTC.

The chain combines TRBV5-8 with TRBJ1-1, with 10 bases matching TRBD1. CDR1 is SGHTS, CDR2 YDEGEE, per germline. The CDR3 loop spans 15 amino acids. The J segment lost 0 bases and the V segment lost 4 bases, leaving 3 bases of the junction unmatched. DNA for the CDR3: TGTGCCAGCAGCGCCGGGACAGGGGTGAACACTGAAGCTTTCTTT. Translated, it gives CASSAGTGVNTEAFF.

The chain uses TRBV18 and TRBJ2-1; a possible D gene is TRBD2 (7 bases). The CDR3 is 17 amino acids. Germline-derived CDR1 and CDR2 are KGHSH and LQKENI. Trimming shortened V by 4 bases and J by 4 bases, and 20 bases separated the two germline ends. CDR3: CASSRGGGGGFYNEQFF. The CDR3 DNA is TGTGCCAGCTCACGAGGCGGGGGCGGGGGATTTTACAATGAGCAGTTCTTC.

V gene TRBV6-6 combines with J gene TRBJ2-5; possibly TRBD1 for D (8 bases). The tail of the sequence fits TRBJ2-7 better, so the J call may be wrong. The CDR3 contains 15 residues. CDR1 is MNHNY, CDR2 SVGAGI, per germline (reference sequence). The CDR3 DNA sequence: TGTGCCACCACCCTAAAGCGGGACAGGCTCTACGAGCAGTACTTC. It encodes CATTLKRDRLYEQYF.